These T cell receptor beta chains were read from a single sample in a study of shared clonotypes between healthy human individuals. TCRdb keeps only in-frame clones here, not all; method: immunoSEQ multiplex PCR. The data contain around 990,000 clones, approximately 80% of them singletons. What was sequenced was memory CD4+ T cells from PBMCs. These receptors were taken from a man between 18 and 35 years old in good health. Some clones in this sample may be carry-over from other donors' samples. The CDR3 runs from the conserved cysteine through the conserved F or W. Fields, in order: J gene, V gene, CDR3 protein.

TRBJ2-5 | TRBV5-1 | CASSLASQPGSETQYF
TRBJ2-7 | TRBV5-1 | CASSYDSGSSWEQYF
TRBJ1-3 | TRBV5-6 | CASSLFVGTAGNTIYF
TRBJ2-2 | TRBV5-1 | CASSFTGETGELFF
TRBJ2-3 | TRBV27 | CASSFSLAASTDTQYF
TRBJ2-1 | TRBV28 | CASSSRPGLVFNEQFF
TRBJ2-7 | TRBV5-1 | CASSAYPAKVYEQYF
TRBJ2-1 | TRBV19 | CASRRFDNEQFF
TRBJ1-1 | TRBV13 | CASSRPGTEAFF
TRBJ1-2 | TRBV5-6 | CASSSRLLNYGYTF
TRBJ1-5 | TRBV28 | CASSAGWGQGFNQPQHF
TRBJ1-1 | TRBV29-1 | CSGGGYTEAFF
TRBJ1-2 | TRBV7-9 | CASSLRTDTNYGYTF
TRBJ1-6 | TRBV23-1 | CASSQSGQELLSSYNSPLHF
TRBJ2-1 | TRBV9 | CASSGGLGWNEQFF
TRBJ1-4 | TRBV19 | CASSILQGEKLFF
TRBJ2-3 | TRBV4-1 | CASSQGGTTKDTQYF
TRBJ2-2 | TRBV9 | CASSVASGRAGTGELFF
TRBJ1-1 | TRBV9 | CASSVRVGDTEAFF
TRBJ1-2 | TRBV9 | CASSQGVGGDYGYTF
TRBJ2-2 | TRBV6-1 | CASSPSGSNGELFF
TRBJ2-1 | TRBV5-1 | CASSFGTSGSSSYNEQFF
TRBJ2-5 | TRBV28 | CASSFWSSGIGEETQYF
TRBJ2-5 | TRBV7-6 | CASSLSAGAQYF
TRBJ2-7 | TRBV5-5 | CASSSGGTREQYF
TRBJ1-1 | TRBV2 | CASRTLVGTEAFF
TRBJ2-5 | TRBV5-8 | CASSRDRQETQYF
TRBJ2-3 | TRBV7-3 | CASSRIGTPTDTQYF
TRBJ2-7 | TRBV15 | CATSRKGGQGYEQYF
TRBJ2-7 | TRBV6-6 | CASSYSLGREQYF
TRBJ1-4 | TRBV6-5 | CASRPGTATNEKLFF
TRBJ1-4 | TRBV5-8 | CASSFDAEKLFF
TRBJ2-3 | TRBV5-4 | CASSGGRTDTQYF
TRBJ2-5 | TRBV5-5 | CASSWGPSGGEETQYF
TRBJ1-1 | TRBV14 | CASSQDLRGNTEAFF
TRBJ1-1 | TRBV27 | CASSPRTGGEAFF
TRBJ1-1 | TRBV4-3 | CASSNRGRSTEAFF
TRBJ2-3 | TRBV27 | CASSREVRDTQYF
TRBJ2-7 | TRBV5-1 | CASSPGLAGVAYEQYF
TRBJ1-2 | TRBV6-1 | CATHFTGGFFGYTF